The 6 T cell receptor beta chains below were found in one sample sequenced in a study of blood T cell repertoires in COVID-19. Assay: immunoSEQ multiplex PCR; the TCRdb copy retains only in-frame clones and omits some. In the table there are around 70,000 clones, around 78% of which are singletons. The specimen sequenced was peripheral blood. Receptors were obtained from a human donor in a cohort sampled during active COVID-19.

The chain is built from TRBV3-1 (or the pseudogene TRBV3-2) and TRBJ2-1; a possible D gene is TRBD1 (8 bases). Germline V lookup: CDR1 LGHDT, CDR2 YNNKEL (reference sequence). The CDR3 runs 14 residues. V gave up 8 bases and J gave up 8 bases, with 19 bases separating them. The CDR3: CASGEGQGGYEQFF. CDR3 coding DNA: TGTGCCAGCGGGGAAGGACAGGGAGGGTATGAGCAGTTCTTC.

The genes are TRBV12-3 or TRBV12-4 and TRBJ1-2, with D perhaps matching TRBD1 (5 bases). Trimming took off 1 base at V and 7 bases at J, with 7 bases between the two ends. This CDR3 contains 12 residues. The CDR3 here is CASSLGGGGYTF. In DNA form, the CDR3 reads TGTGCCAGCAGTTTAGGGGGGGGTGGCTACACCTTC.

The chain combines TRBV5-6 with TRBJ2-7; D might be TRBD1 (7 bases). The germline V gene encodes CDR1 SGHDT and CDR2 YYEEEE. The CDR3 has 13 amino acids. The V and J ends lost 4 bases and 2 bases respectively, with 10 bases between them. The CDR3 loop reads CASSRGTAYEQYF. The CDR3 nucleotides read TGTGCCAGCAGCCGCGGGACAGCCTACGAGCAGTACTTC.

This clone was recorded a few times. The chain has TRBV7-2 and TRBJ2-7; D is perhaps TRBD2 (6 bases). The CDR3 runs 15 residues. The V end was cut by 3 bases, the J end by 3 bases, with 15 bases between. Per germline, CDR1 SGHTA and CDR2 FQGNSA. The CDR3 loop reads CASSLGTFGSYEQYF. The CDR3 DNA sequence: TGTGCCAGCAGCTTGGGGACTTTCGGGAGCTACGAGCAGTACTTC.

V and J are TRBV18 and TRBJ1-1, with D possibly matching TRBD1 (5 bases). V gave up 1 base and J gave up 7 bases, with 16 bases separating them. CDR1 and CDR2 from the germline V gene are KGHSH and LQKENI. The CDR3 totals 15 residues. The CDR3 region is CASSPLRQGDGEAFF. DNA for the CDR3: TGTGCCAGCTCACCACTAAGACAAGGGGATGGTGAAGCTTTCTTT. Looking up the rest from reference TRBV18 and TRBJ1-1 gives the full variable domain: NAGVMQNPRHLVRRRGQEARLRCSPMKGHSHVYWYRQLPEEGLKFMVYLQKENIIDESGMPKERFSAEFPKEGPSILRIQQVVRGDSAAYFCASSPLRQGDGEAFFGQGTRLTVV.

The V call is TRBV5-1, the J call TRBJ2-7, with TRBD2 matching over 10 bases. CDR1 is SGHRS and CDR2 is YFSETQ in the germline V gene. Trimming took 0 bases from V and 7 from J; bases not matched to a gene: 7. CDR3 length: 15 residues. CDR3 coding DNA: TGCGCCAGCAGCTTGGCCAGCGGGAGGGCAAGGGAGCAGTACTTC. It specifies CASSLASGRAREQYF.